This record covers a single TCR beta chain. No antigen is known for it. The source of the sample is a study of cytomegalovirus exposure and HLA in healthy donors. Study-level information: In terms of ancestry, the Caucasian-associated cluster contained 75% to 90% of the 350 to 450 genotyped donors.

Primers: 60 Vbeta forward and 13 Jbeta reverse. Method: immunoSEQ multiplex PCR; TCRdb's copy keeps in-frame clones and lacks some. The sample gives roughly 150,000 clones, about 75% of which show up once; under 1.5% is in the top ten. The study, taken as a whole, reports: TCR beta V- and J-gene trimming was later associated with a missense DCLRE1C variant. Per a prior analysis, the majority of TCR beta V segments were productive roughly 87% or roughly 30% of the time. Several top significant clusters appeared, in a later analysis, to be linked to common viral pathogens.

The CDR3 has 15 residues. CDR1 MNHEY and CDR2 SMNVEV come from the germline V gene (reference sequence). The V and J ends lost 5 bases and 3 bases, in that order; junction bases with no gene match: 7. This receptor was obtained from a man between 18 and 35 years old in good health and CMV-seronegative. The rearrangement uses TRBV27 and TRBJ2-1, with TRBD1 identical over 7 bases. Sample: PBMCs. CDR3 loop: CASSSYRDSYNEQFF. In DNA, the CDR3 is TGTGCCAGCAGTAGCTACCGGGACAGCTACAATGAGCAGTTCTTC.